The next 8 T cell receptor beta chains were all read from a single sample in a study of T cell responses to AZD1222 COVID-19 vaccine. Repertoires were generated with immunoSEQ multiplex PCR, while TCRdb's copy carries only in-frame clones and drops some. Of about 110,000 clones detected, around 82% appear once; the ten largest clones hold around 9.9%. Source: peripheral blood, taken on day 0 of AZD1222 vaccination. All receptors derive from an adult in good health.

V is TRBV19 and J is TRBJ1-1; no clear D gene. The CDR3 runs 12 residues. V lost 2 bases, J lost 1 base, and 2 bases lay in between. Germline lookup yields CDR1 LNHDA and CDR2 SQIVND (reference sequence). The CDR3 is CASSIRNTEAFF. DNA for the CDR3: TGTGCCAGTAGTATAAGGAACACTGAAGCTTTCTTT. Supplemented by reference TRBV19 and TRBJ1-1, the full variable domain reads DGGITQSPKYLFRKEGQNVTLSCEQNLNHDAMYWYRQDPGQGLRLIYYSQIVNDFQKGDIAEGYSVSREKKESFPLTVTSAQKNPTAFYLCASSIRNTEAFFGQGTRLTVV.

The chain employs TRBV29-1 and TRBJ1-4; 11 bases agree with TRBD1. Trimming took 7 bases from V and 6 from J; bases not matched to a gene: 4. The CDR3 is made up of 13 amino acids. Germline V CDR1 and CDR2: SQVTM, ANQGSEA. CDR3 sequence reads: CSAQDRGHEKLFF. CDR3 bases: TGCAGCGCCCAGGACAGGGGGCATGAAAAACTGTTTTTT.

This sequence joins TRBV5-1 and TRBJ1-1; possible D gene TRBD1, 6 bases. CDR1 and CDR2 from the germline V gene are SGHRS and YFSETQ. The CDR3 spans 15 residues. V lost 0 bases, J lost 1 base, and 10 bases lay in between. CDR3 residues: CASSLVGGPNTEAFF. For the CDR3, the DNA is TGCGCCAGCAGCTTGGTCGGGGGCCCGAACACTGAAGCTTTCTTT.

V and J are TRBV18 and TRBJ1-2, with D hard to call. V was pared by 3 bases and J by 6 bases, with 11 bases between. Germline V CDR1 and CDR2: KGHSH, LQKENI. The CDR3 totals 13 residues. The CDR3, as DNA: TGTGCCAGCTCACCTGTAGCAGATGATGGCTACACCTTC. This codes for CASSPVADDGYTF.

V usage is TRBV3-1 (or the pseudogene TRBV3-2) and J usage is TRBJ1-2; the D gene is possibly TRBD1 (5 bases). Germline V gene sequence: CDR1 LGHDT, CDR2 YNNKEL (reference sequence). This CDR3 is built from 14 residues. V was shortened by 1 base and J by 4 bases, with 10 bases between the two germline ends. The CDR3 DNA is TGTGCCAGCAGCCAAGCCGGGGGGACCTATGGCTACACCTTC. Protein sequence: CASSQAGGTYGYTF.

V gene TRBV7-2 combines with J gene TRBJ1-3; a possible D gene is TRBD1 (5 bases). The V gene lost 1 base and the J gene lost 1 base, with 11 bases spanning the gap. This CDR3 spans 16 amino acids. Looked up from germline, CDR1 is SGHTA and CDR2 is FQGNSA. CDR3 DNA: TGTGCCAGCAGCTTAGAATGGGGCCCATCTGGAAACACCATATATTTT. Protein product: CASSLEWGPSGNTIYF.

The rearrangement uses TRBV10-3 and TRBJ2-3; 9 nucleotides line up with TRBD1. Trimming removed 0 bases from V and 6 bases from J; junction bases left unmatched: 7. Germline CDR1 reads ENHRY; CDR2 reads SYGVKD. This CDR3 has 16 residues. CDR3 nucleotides: TGTGCCATCAGTGAGTCGACAGGGACAGGGAAGGATACGCAGTATTTT. This encodes CAISESTGTGKDTQYF.

This clone has more than one count but fewer than ten. The chain joins TRBV7-3 to TRBJ2-1; 8 positions match TRBD1. V dropped 3 bases and J dropped 5; count of bases not matched to a gene: 6. CDR1 is SGHTA, CDR2 FQGTGA, per germline. This CDR3 contains 15 residues. The CDR3 nucleotides read TGTGCCAGCAGCTTGGGACAGGATGAGAACAATGAGCAGTTCTTC. Protein sequence: CASSLGQDENNEQFF.